The entry below gives a single T cell receptor beta chain sequence along with its context. This sample is drawn from a study of blood T cell repertoires in COVID-19. Whole-study context: Material from acute and convalescent COVID-19 was sourced from the United States, Italy and Spain.

Original data processing: Reference gene primer amplification in the assay estimated nucleated cell counts. Method: immunoSEQ multiplex PCR; TCRdb's copy keeps in-frame clones and lacks some. V, J and clone size derive from that table, while D and trimming were established from the DNA sequence. Of around 92,000 clones listed, about 86% are singletons. CDR3 size: 15 residues. V lost 2 bases, J lost 0 bases, and 10 bases lay in between. CDR1 and CDR2 (germline): SGHVS, FNYEAQ. This clonotype was sampled from a woman aged 60-75 years in a cohort sampled during active or convalescent COVID-19. The sample consisted of peripheral blood. This rearrangement joins TRBV7-6 to TRBJ1-2, with D perhaps matching TRBD1 (5 bases). The CDR3, as DNA: TGTGCCAGCAGCTTAAGTTCGGGGGCTAACTATGGCTACACCTTC. Translation gives CASSLSSGANYGYTF.